This TCR beta chain came from a study of cytomegalovirus exposure and HLA in healthy donors (dated by TCRdb to about 2017). At the level of the whole study: An earlier analysis of some 550 of the donors reported approximately 290 Gb of sequence data and some 100 million unique TCR beta sequences from about 180 million T cells. About 280 gigabases of sequencing data and approximately 91 million unique TCR sequences made up an early release that covered 500 to 650 HLA-typed donors. Among the approximately 420 genotyped donors, around 81% belonged to the genetic ancestry cluster associated with self-reported Caucasian donors. The study was designed to test whether signatures of past pathogen exposure could be identified by cataloging public T cell receptors. The T cell repertoires of 666 subjects were profiled by immunosequencing and related to cytomegalovirus serostatus. A separate validation cohort of 100 to 150 different subjects was used in addition to the roughly 700-subject first cohort. To predict cytomegalovirus infection status, the study brought together high-throughput TCR immunosequencing, statistical association of individual TCRs with disease status, and machine learning. A later analysis re-analyzed previously published TCR beta repertoires from 550 to 700 donors and added high-resolution HLA genotyping to study TCR occurrence patterns. In the later analysis, no new phenotypic data were used to find candidate immune exposures; instead, reliance was placed on TCR beta sequences and their occurrence across donors. To decide whether each TCR beta V gene segment behaved as functional or pseudogenic, an earlier analysis of nearly 600 of the donors relied on high-throughput TCR beta sequencing. Donor age, sex, ethnicity and CMV serostatus were collected together with the repertoire data. Genome-wide SNP genotypes for about 65% of the roughly 700 donors were used in a later genetic analysis, which treated that subset as a discovery cohort. Every discovery cohort repertoire had been produced on one sequencing platform. HLA typing covered class I and class II loci at four-digit resolution. The number of donors typed differed by locus, with about 629-640 for A, B, C, DRB1 and DQB1, approximately 500 for DQA1, approximately 580 for DPA1, and over 400 for DPB1. Five DR-DQ haplotypes were treated as single units for association and clustering because of strong linkage in the cohort. Among about 400 genotyped donors of the cohort, an average of roughly 230,000 unique TCR beta nucleotide sequences was sequenced per donor, of which about 20% were non-productive.

On this clone: Its antigen remains undetermined. No much larger clone exists at a distance of one base, and base qualities are not known.

The cohort comprised 710 or so healthy bone marrow donors. At the time of sampling, every cohort member was nominally healthy, though immune exposures that went unrecorded were likely present. The donor was CMV seropositive and belonged to the group of 250 to 300 seropositive cohort members. Each donor provided a peripheral blood sample, and peripheral blood mononuclear cells were used for TCR beta sequencing. Genomic DNA extraction from the blood cell samples was performed with the Qiagen DNeasy Blood Extraction Kit. Libraries were made using the immunoSEQ multiplex PCR assay. A mixture of 60 forward primers for TCR Vbeta segments and 13 reverse primers for TCR Jbeta segments was used in the multiplex PCR. A multiplex PCR assay on genomic DNA amplified the CDR3 region of rearranged TCR beta genes. On the Illumina HiSeq System, the amplified TCR beta libraries were sequenced as 87-base-pair reads. As for the authors' bioinformatics: Across the 670 or so repertoires, a later analysis counted roughly 77 million unique TCR beta chains, 9.5 million to 12 million of which were shared by at least two donors. A nearest-neighbor algorithm error-corrected the raw reads and collapsed the reads into unique sequences, merging closely related sequences to remove PCR and sequencing errors. To assign V, D and J gene segments, CDR3 sequences were aligned to IMGT reference sequences. For a sequence to be retained, a match of at least six nucleotides to both a V gene segment and a J gene segment was required. A rearrangement was called productive if the CDR3 had no stop codons and remained in frame with V and J, and every other rearrangement was called non-productive. CDR3 was defined by IMGT convention, running from the second conserved V-encoded cysteine to the conserved J-encoded phenylalanine. The earlier analysis of approximately 500 of the donors excluded sequences that lacked an unambiguous match to a single V gene segment. An earlier analysis of several hundred of the donors called V segments functional above 56.7% productive rearrangements and segregating when the between-donor standard deviation exceeded 5%. A statistical classification framework was built to diagnose cytomegalovirus status from the catalog of TCR beta chain sequences. In a later analysis, V and J genes were assigned by comparing TCR nucleotide sequences against IMGT/GENE-DB human TR gene sequences. In a later analysis, CDR3 sequences and most-parsimonious VDJ recombination scenarios were assigned using the TCRdist pipeline. In a later analysis, every TCR beta chain was defined by the combination of its CDR3 amino acid sequence and its V-gene family, and reads without a unique V-gene family were dropped. To address suspected cross-contamination and a sequencing artifact, a later analysis removed 550 to 750 highly shared, low-generation-probability nucleotide sequences. In a later analysis, a clonal expansion index for each public chain was calculated from normalized within-repertoire ranks of inferred template counts. In a later analysis, generation probabilities were computed using a VDJ recombination model fitted to out-of-frame rearrangements, and the results were checked against IGoR. A later analysis scored TCR-TCR, TCR-HLA and TCR-CMV co-occurrence with hypergeometric tests, applying a repertoire-size bias correction to TCR pairs. A later analysis estimated false discovery rates by permuting HLA or CMV assignments 20 times. In a later analysis, co-occurring TCRs were grouped using DBSCAN, with TCRdist sequence similarity added in when clustering inside HLA-allele-positive subsets. For co-occurrence clustering, repertoires with fewer than 30,000 or more than 120,000 public chains were excluded, along with 5 or 6 repertoires with anomalous nucleotide sharing. In its TCRdb copy, this immuneACCESS table keeps in-frame sequences only and misses some clones. Where compared with another copy, unresolved V genes explain less than half of these, and the others have no known cause. V, J and clone size are those of that table, while D and trimming were read from the DNA. This sample has about 90,000 clones in its table, and nearly 70% of those were observed once. Of the sample, approximately 16% falls within the top ten clones.

Study-level results and caveats: When HLA alleles, especially DR and DQ, strongly co-occurred, attributing TCR associations to individual alleles was difficult. Most CMV-associated TCR beta chains appeared to be HLA-restricted in a later analysis, and the HLA associations seemed to be driven largely by CMV exposure. The authors suggested that the approach could potentially be generalized to other disease states and immunological phenotypes. Some IMGT-functional V segments, including TRBV6-2 and TRBV6-3, could not be told apart with the 87-base-pair reads, so those segments were excluded. Linkage disequilibrium might explain the correlated functional status among segregating V segments, but an unknown experimental factor could not be ruled out. The cohort was sequenced for TCR beta chains only, and without alpha or paired-chain data the features that could be detected were limited. A cluster of highly shared sequence variants was judged likely to represent a technical artifact of the sequencing pipeline. A later analysis associated some 17,000 TCR beta sequences with specific HLA alleles at a false discovery rate of 0.05. CMV serostatus was the only immune exposure information available for the cohort. In an earlier analysis of more than 450 of the donors, most TCR beta V segments were observed in productive rearrangements about 87% or about 30% of the time, broadly matching IMGT annotations. In a later genetic analysis, fewer N-insertions in productive TCRs were reported among donors in an Asian-associated ancestry cluster than the roughly 700-donor mean. A later genetic analysis associated a missense DCLRE1C variant with V-gene and J-gene trimming of TCR beta chains, and an independent cohort replicated the association. Roughly uniform sequencing depth across donors was assumed in presence/absence analyses, although this assumption may not hold. A further reported finding was that TCR beta sequences accurately predicted the HLA-A and HLA-B alleles for most subjects in the first cohort. A few of the identified cytomegalovirus-associated TCR beta chains were confirmed in vitro to be specific for cytomegalovirus antigens. Because counts were too low, seventeen rarely observed V segments, including chromosome 9 orphons, were left out of the earlier analysis of 500 to 750 of the donors. A later analysis found that TCR association rates varied across HLA loci, with DRB1 alleles showing the most associated TCRs and HLA-C alleles the fewest. In a later analysis, HLA-associated TCR beta chains were found to be more clonally expanded and to have lower generation probabilities than equally common non-associated chains. Most TCR sequences were seen in very few donors, while some public TCRs were found in many individuals. The classifier was reported to diagnose cytomegalovirus status with high specificity and sensitivity in both the original cohort and the validation cohort. A later analysis reported that several top co-occurrence clusters appeared linked to parvovirus B19, influenza, CMV and Epstein-Barr virus. A total of fewer than 200 TCR beta chains were listed by the study as associated with cytomegalovirus. HLA typing was unavailable for some donors at each locus, so association tests used only the typed subset.

The CDR3 holds 18 amino acids from the cysteine to the phenylalanine. Left in the record is the CDR3 DNA by itself, 54 bases read in frame from the first base. The junction shows trimming of 1 base on V and 2 bases on J, plus 18 bases between the germline ends. The germline V gene encodes CDR1 SGHTA and CDR2 FQGNSA. The V and J segments used are TRBV7-2 and TRBJ1-5; the D gene is unclear. The sequenced sample was PBMCs. This TCR was sampled from a woman aged 50 to 60 in good health and CMV-seropositive. The DNA sequence is TGTGCCAGCAGCTTAGTAAGTCCATCCGGGAGTGGCAATCAGCCCCAGCATTTT. The encoded protein is CASSLVSPSGSGNQPQHF.